The 24 T cell receptor beta chains below all came from one sample that was sequenced in a study of T-cell memory formation after mild COVID-19. TCRdb redid the calling of the 5' RACE reads with MiXCR, one entry per CDR3 protein. The table has around 530,000 distinct CDR3 sequences, about a fifth seen once. Sample: PBMCs or a T cell subset sorted from them (not recorded which). These receptors originate from an adult woman who had mild COVID-19 (a few samples of this study predate the infection). Cell type and time point are not known.

The table lists this clonotype with a few counts. The gene calls are TRBV20-1 and TRBJ2-6; D is unclear. CDR1 is DFQATT and CDR2 is SNEGSKA in the germline V gene (reference sequence). The germline V and J ends were trimmed by 6 bases and 0 bases, with 3 bases remaining between them. CDR3 size: 12 residues. For the CDR3, the DNA is TGCAGTGCGAGCTCTGGGGCCAACGTCCTGACTTTC. This codes for CSASSGANVLTF.

This clonotype came up a few times. This chain connects TRBV20-1 to TRBJ2-1; TRBD2 matches at 14 bases. The CDR3 contains 19 residues. CDR1 DFQATT and CDR2 SNEGSKA come from the germline V gene (reference sequence). J gave up 0 bases and V 3 bases, and 10 bases lay outside the gene matches. CDR3 amino acids: CSASGGLAGVKGSYNEQFF. The DNA of the CDR3 is TGCAGTGCTAGTGGGGGACTAGCGGGAGTAAAGGGCTCCTACAATGAGCAGTTCTTC.

In this sample, this clonotype turned up a few times. The V gene is TRBV24-1, the J gene TRBJ1-2, with D maybe TRBD1 (6 bases). V lost 4 bases to trimming and J lost 3 bases, with 14 bases between them. CDR1 is KGHDR, CDR2 SFDVKD, per germline. The CDR3 is 15 residues long. DNA of the CDR3: TGTGCCACCAGTGACCCAGGGGAACGGGACTATGGCTACACCTTC. Translation gives CATSDPGERDYGYTF.

This clonotype was seen more than once but under ten times. V usage is TRBV9 and J usage is TRBJ2-1; D unclear. The V gene lost 0 bases and the J gene lost 2 bases, with 9 bases spanning the gap. The CDR3 extends over 15 amino acids. The germline V gene encodes CDR1 SGDLS and CDR2 YYNGEE. The CDR3, as DNA: TGTGCCAGCAGCGTAGATCCGGGTACCTACAATGAGCAGTTCTTC. Translating gives CASSVDPGTYNEQFF.

V and J are TRBV6-1 and TRBJ2-3; D gene unclear. V lost 10 bases to trimming and J lost 1 base, with 6 bases between them. This CDR3 has 11 amino acids. In germline, CDR1 is MNHNS, CDR2 SASEGT. The CDR3 DNA reads TGTGCCACGTGGGGCACAGATACGCAGTATTTT. Its translation: CATWGTDTQYF.

This clonotype appeared many times. V gene TRBV7-2 combines with J gene TRBJ2-5; unclear D gene. This CDR3 region has 13 residues. Trimming stripped 4 bases from V and 1 base from J, with 7 bases between. The germline V gene has CDR1 SGHTA and CDR2 FQGNSA. The DNA for the CDR3 is TGTGCCAGCAGCTACCGCGTCCAAGAGACCCAGTACTTC. Its protein product is CASSYRVQETQYF.

This chain links TRBV12-3 or TRBV12-4 with TRBJ2-5; 11 bases map to TRBD1. The CDR3 spans 16 residues. J lost 2 bases, V lost 6 bases, and 8 bases had no gene match. The CDR3 nucleotides are TGTGCCAGCAGCCGGGACAGGGGGATCGAACAAGAGACCCAGTACTTC. Translating it yields CASSRDRGIEQETQYF.

The V call is TRBV28, the J call TRBJ2-2, with 7 nucleotides matching TRBD1. Trimming at V came to 3 bases and at J to 4 bases, leaving 14 bases not matched to a gene. The CDR3 is 18 amino acids. Germline CDR1 and CDR2: MDHEN and SYDVKM. CDR3 nucleotides: TGTGCCAGCAGTTTTACGGGACAGAGGGGAAAGGGCACCGGGGAGCTGTTTTTT. Translated: CASSFTGQRGKGTGELFF.

This clonotype was observed a few times. The gene calls are TRBV24-1 and TRBJ2-2; tentative D call: TRBD1 (6 bases). There are 17 residues in the CDR3. Per the germline V gene, CDR1 is KGHDR and CDR2 is SFDVKD. The V end lost 4 bases, the J end lost 2 bases, and 16 bases lay between the germline ends. The CDR3 region is CATSDPRQAVNTGELFF. The DNA of the CDR3 is TGTGCCACCAGTGACCCAAGACAGGCCGTTAACACCGGGGAGCTGTTTTTT.

Many counts were recorded for this clonotype. CDR3 residues: CASSQAAGELFF. CDR3 sequence (DNA): TGTGCCAGCAGCCAGGCGGCCGGGGAGCTGTTTTTT. The gene calls are TRBV7-9 and TRBJ2-2; D ambiguous. Germline V gene lookup returns CDR1 SEHNR and CDR2 FQNEAQ (reference sequence). The CDR3 consists of 12 residues. V lost 5 bases and J 6 bases, leaving 7 bases between the germline ends.

The J gene is TRBJ1-5, the V gene TRBV27; D unclear. The CDR3 consists of 17 residues. Per germline, CDR1 MNHEY and CDR2 SMNVEV (reference sequence). V was clipped by 1 base and J by 2 bases, with 15 bases between them. The CDR3 loop reads CASSLWAAGRGNQPQHF. CDR3 DNA: TGTGCCAGCAGTTTATGGGCAGCGGGTCGTGGCAATCAGCCCCAGCATTTT.

The sample holds a few counts of this clonotype. The V call is TRBV25-1, the J call TRBJ2-7; possible D gene TRBD1, 5 bases. The CDR3 loop spans 12 amino acids. V lost 9 bases to trimming and J lost 1 base, with 10 bases between them. Germline CDR1 and CDR2: MGHDK and SYGVNS. The DNA for the CDR3 is TGTGCCAGTGCGGCAGGGTCCTACGAGCAGTACTTC. Translation gives CASAAGSYEQYF.

The chain carries TRBV6-6 and TRBJ2-1, with D possibly being TRBD2 (6 bases). The length of the CDR3 is 15 residues. The germline V and J ends were trimmed by 0 bases and 4 bases, with 10 bases remaining between them. Germline CDR1 is MNHNY and CDR2 is SVGAGI (reference sequence). This chain's CDR3 is CASSYSSGEYNEQFF. In DNA, the CDR3 is TGTGCCAGCAGTTACTCTAGCGGAGAGTACAATGAGCAGTTCTTC.

The rearrangement uses TRBV7-6 and TRBJ1-1; 9 positions match TRBD1. The CDR3 consists of 17 residues. Germline CDR1 and CDR2: SGHVS and FNYEAQ. Unmatched junction bases numbered 10, after V lost 5 bases and J lost 0 bases. CDR3 nucleotide sequence: TGTGCCAGCAGCCCAGGGACAGGGATCTCCCTGAACACTGAAGCTTTCTTT. It yields the protein CASSPGTGISLNTEAFF.

The table lists this clonotype with a few counts. The chain recombines TRBV30 with TRBJ1-2, with D unclear. The length of the CDR3 is 12 residues. The germline V gene has CDR1 GTSNPN and CDR2 SVGIG (reference sequence). Deletions cut 2 bases from V and 6 bases from J, with 10 bases between. The CDR3 DNA reads TGTGCCTGGAGTTCGGGGTTCGATGGCTACACCTTC. Its translation: CAWSSGFDGYTF.

This rearrangement joins TRBV18 to TRBJ2-2; unclear D gene. Trimming took off 0 bases at V and 1 base at J, with 9 bases between the two ends. Germline V CDR1 and CDR2: KGHSH, LQKENI. The CDR3 length is 16 residues. The CDR3 loop is CASSPPLGWNTGELFF. CDR3 nucleotides: TGTGCCAGCTCACCACCGTTGGGGTGGAACACCGGGGAGCTGTTTTTT.

The chain couples TRBV6-2 or TRBV6-3 to TRBJ1-2; no definite D call. Germline V CDR1 and CDR2: MNHEY, SVGEGT. The CDR3 is made up of 13 amino acids. The V end was cut by 11 bases, the J end by 7 bases, with 20 bases between. CDR3 coding DNA: TGTGCCGTGGAGGTCGGCCTCCCCGGTGGCTACACCTTC. It translates to CAVEVGLPGGYTF.

This clonotype appeared a few times. J is TRBJ1-2 and V is TRBV19; 9 bases are shared with TRBD1. V was pared by 5 bases and J by 3 bases, with 4 bases of the junction left unmatched. Germline V gives CDR1 LNHDA, CDR2 SQIVND (reference sequence). The CDR3 is made up of 14 amino acids. As DNA, the CDR3 is TGTGCCAGTAGTTACAGGGGGCGCGACTATGGCTACACCTTC. It encodes CASSYRGRDYGYTF.

The chain uses TRBV2 and TRBJ2-1; no clear D gene. This CDR3 has 13 residues. V was clipped by 4 bases and J by 9 bases, with 13 bases between them. The germline V gene has CDR1 SNHLY and CDR2 FYNNEI. This chain's CDR3 is CASSVGRRSEQFF. CDR3 sequence (DNA): TGTGCCAGCAGTGTTGGCAGACGGAGTGAGCAGTTCTTC.

This clonotype was counted between two and nine times. This rearrangement joins TRBV29-1 to TRBJ2-5, with TRBD2 matching 10 bases. Germline V gene lookup returns CDR1 SQVTM and CDR2 ANQGSEA. The ends lost 0 bases at V and 4 bases at J; junction bases unmatched: 11. This CDR3 is built from 17 residues. CDR3 nucleotide sequence: TGCAGCGTTGAAGATCTCGGGACTAGCGTGTTTGGAGAGACCCAGTACTTC. Protein: CSVEDLGTSVFGETQYF.

This clonotype was seen a few times. The V call is TRBV12-3 or TRBV12-4, the J call TRBJ2-7; 9 nucleotides align to TRBD1. J lost 2 bases, V lost 6 bases, and 11 bases had no gene match. The CDR3 has 16 residues. Here the CDR3 reads CASRPRGTGTTYEQYF. The CDR3 DNA is TGTGCCAGCAGACCCCGCGGGACAGGGACGACCTACGAGCAGTACTTC.

The chain joins TRBV7-2 to TRBJ2-7, with TRBD2 matching 9 bases. Per germline, CDR1 SGHTA and CDR2 FQGNSA. This CDR3 has 15 amino acids. Trimming at V came to 1 base and at J to 7 bases, leaving 8 bases not matched to a gene. CDR3 sequence: CASSLGLAASTEQYF. DNA of the CDR3: TGTGCCAGCAGCTTAGGACTAGCGGCCTCTACGGAGCAGTACTTC.

The chain joins TRBV24-1 to TRBJ2-2; D is undetermined. CDR1 is KGHDR and CDR2 is SFDVKD in the germline V gene. This CDR3 comprises 15 residues. V lost 1 base, J lost 6 bases, and 11 bases lay in between. Written as DNA, the CDR3 is TGTGCCACCAGTGATTTAGACAACCTTCCCGGGGAGCTGTTTTTT. Translated, it gives CATSDLDNLPGELFF.

The chain has TRBV29-1 and TRBJ1-5, with TRBD1 as a possible D gene (5 bases). The V gene lost 5 bases and the J gene lost 4 bases, with 9 bases spanning the gap. CDR1 and CDR2 (germline): SQVTM, ANQGSEA. The CDR3 is made up of 12 amino acids. CDR3 sequence (DNA): TGCAGCGTTCAGACAGAGAATCAGCCCCAGCATTTT. Encoded protein: CSVQTENQPQHF.